The 6 T cell receptor beta chains below were found in one sample sequenced in a study of shared clonotypes between healthy human individuals. The protocol was immunoSEQ multiplex PCR, while the TCRdb copy is restricted to in-frame clones and leaves out a portion. The sample carries 2 million to 2.5 million clones, approximately 94% recorded once. It was CD45RO-negative cells, positively selected for CCR7, that made up naive CD8 cells, with terminally differentiated effector memory CD45RA+ cells excluded. The sample consisted of naive CD8+ T cells sorted from blood. These receptors were taken from a man aged 18-30 years in good health.

The gene calls are TRBV5-6 and TRBJ1-2; 7 bases map to TRBD1. Trimming removed 4 bases from V and 3 bases from J; junction bases left unmatched: 3. The germline V gene encodes CDR1 SGHDT and CDR2 YYEEEE. CDR3 length equals 13 residues. CDR3 in amino acids: CASSVDRDYGYTF. The CDR3 DNA reads as TGTGCCAGCAGCGTAGACAGGGACTATGGCTACACCTTC. The full variable domain, completed using reference TRBV5-6 and TRBJ1-2, is DAGVTQSPTHLIKTRGQQVTLRCSPKSGHDTVSWYQQALGQGPQFIFQYYEEEERQRGNFPDRFSGHQFPNYSSELNVNALLLGDSALYLCASSVDRDYGYTFGSGTRLTVV.

The table lists this clone with a few counts. The chain recombines TRBV7-2 with TRBJ1-6; D is undetermined. The germline gives CDR1 SGHTA, CDR2 FQGNSA. Trimming removed 0 bases from V and 4 bases from J, with 4 bases in between. The length of the CDR3 is 14 residues. The CDR3: CASSLAGYNSPLHF. The CDR3 region has the DNA TGTGCCAGCAGCTTAGCAGGGTATAATTCACCCCTCCACTTT.

The chain has TRBV5-6 and TRBJ1-2; 7 bases match TRBD1. The CDR3 is 15 amino acids. Germline loops: CDR1 SGHDT, CDR2 YYEEEE. Losses at the gene ends were 4 bases for V and 8 bases for J; bases not matched to a gene: 14. The CDR3, as DNA: TGTGCCAGCAGCCCACTCGTATTCGACAGGGACGGCTACACCTTC. Translated, it gives CASSPLVFDRDGYTF. Full variable domain (rest looked up from reference TRBV5-6 and TRBJ1-2): DAGVTQSPTHLIKTRGQQVTLRCSPKSGHDTVSWYQQALGQGPQFIFQYYEEEERQRGNFPDRFSGHQFPNYSSELNVNALLLGDSALYLCASSPLVFDRDGYTFGSGTRLTVV.

At least ten counts were recorded for this clone. The chain joins TRBV11-3 to TRBJ2-3, with a possible D match to TRBD2 (5 bases). V gave up 5 bases and J gave up 5 bases, with 14 bases separating them. The germline CDR1 and CDR2 sequences are SGHNT and YENEEA. The CDR3 has 14 amino acids. In nucleotides, the CDR3 is TGTGCCAGCAGCACTGGACTCGGAGGAGATACGCAGTATTTT. Translation gives CASSTGLGGDTQYF.

The rearrangement joins TRBV6-1 to TRBJ2-3, with D possibly matching TRBD2 (6 bases). The ends were cut back, 10 bases at V and 4 bases at J, with 15 bases in the middle. The CDR3 contains 13 residues. The V gene's germline CDR1 is MNHNS and CDR2 SASEGT. CDR3 bases: TGTGCCACCATATGGGGGGTGGCAGATACGCAGTATTTT. Encoded protein: CATIWGVADTQYF.

The CDR3 DNA reads TGCGCCAGCAATCCGGACAGGGTTAACAATCAGCCCCAGCATTTT. Its protein product is CASNPDRVNNQPQHF. This rearrangement joins TRBV10-2 to TRBJ1-5, with 8 bases that match TRBD1. V was pared by 7 bases and J by 3 bases, with 8 bases of the junction left unmatched. The CDR3 loop spans 15 amino acids. Germline-derived CDR1 and CDR2 are WSHSY and SAAADI.